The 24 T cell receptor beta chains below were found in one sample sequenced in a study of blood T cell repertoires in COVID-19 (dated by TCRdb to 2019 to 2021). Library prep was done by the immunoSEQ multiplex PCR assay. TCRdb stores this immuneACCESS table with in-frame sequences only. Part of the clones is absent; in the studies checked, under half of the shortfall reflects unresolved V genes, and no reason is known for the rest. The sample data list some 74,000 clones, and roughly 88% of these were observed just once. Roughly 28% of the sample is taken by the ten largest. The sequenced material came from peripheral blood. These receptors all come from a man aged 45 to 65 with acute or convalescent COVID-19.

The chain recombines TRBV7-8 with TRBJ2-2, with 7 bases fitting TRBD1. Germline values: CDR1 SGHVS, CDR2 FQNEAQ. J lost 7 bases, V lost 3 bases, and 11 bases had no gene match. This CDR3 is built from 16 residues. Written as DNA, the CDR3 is TGTGCCAGCAGCTTCAACAGGGGATATGAGATCGGGGAGCTGTTTTTT. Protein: CASSFNRGYEIGELFF.

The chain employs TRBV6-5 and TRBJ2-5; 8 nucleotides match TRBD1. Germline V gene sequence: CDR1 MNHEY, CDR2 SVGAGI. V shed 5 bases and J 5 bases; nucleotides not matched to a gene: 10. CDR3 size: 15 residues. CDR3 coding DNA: TGTGCCAGCAGTAACTGGCAGGGGGCTCGGGAGACCCAGTACTTC. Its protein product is CASSNWQGARETQYF.

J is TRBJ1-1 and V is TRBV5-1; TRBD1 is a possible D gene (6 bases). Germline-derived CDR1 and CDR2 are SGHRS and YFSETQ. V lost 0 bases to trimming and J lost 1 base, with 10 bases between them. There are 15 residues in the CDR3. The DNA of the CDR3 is TGCGCCAGCAGCTTGGATACAGGGCCGAACACTGAAGCTTTCTTT. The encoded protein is CASSLDTGPNTEAFF.

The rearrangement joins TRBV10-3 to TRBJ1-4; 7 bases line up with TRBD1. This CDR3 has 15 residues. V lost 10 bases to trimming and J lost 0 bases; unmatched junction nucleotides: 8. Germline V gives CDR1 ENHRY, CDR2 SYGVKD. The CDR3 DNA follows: TGTGCCACCTCGGACAGGACCTCAACTAATGAAAAACTGTTTTTT. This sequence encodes CATSDRTSTNEKLFF.

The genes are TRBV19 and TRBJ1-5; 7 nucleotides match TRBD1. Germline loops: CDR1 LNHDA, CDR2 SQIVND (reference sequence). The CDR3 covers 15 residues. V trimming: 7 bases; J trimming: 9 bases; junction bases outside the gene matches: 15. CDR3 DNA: TGTGCCAGTATAACACCGGGACAGACGACTGCGCCCCAGCATTTT. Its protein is CASITPGQTTAPQHF.

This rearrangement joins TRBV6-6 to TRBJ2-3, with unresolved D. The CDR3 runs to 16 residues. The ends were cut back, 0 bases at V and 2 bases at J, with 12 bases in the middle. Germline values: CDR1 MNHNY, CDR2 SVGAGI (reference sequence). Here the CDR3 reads CASSYSALSYTDTQYF. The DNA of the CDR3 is TGTGCCAGCAGTTACTCGGCCCTCTCTTACACAGATACGCAGTATTTT.

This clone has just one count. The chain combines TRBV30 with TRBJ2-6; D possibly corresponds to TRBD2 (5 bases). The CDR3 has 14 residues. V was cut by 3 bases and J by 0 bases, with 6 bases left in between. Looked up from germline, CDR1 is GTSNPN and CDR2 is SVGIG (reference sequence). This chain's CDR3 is CAWRRDSGANVLTF. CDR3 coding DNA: TGTGCCTGGAGACGGGACTCTGGGGCCAACGTCCTGACTTTC.

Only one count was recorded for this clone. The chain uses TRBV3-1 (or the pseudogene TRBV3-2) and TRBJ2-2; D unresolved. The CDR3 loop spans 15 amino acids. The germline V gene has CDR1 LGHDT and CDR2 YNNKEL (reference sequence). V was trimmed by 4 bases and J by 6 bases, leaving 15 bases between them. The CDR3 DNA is TGTGCCAGCAGCCCGGCCTTAGAGGCGGCCGGGGAGCTGTTTTTT. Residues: CASSPALEAAGELFF.

The CDR3 DNA reads TGTGCCAGCAGCTCTCGACAGGGATCGTACCAAGAGACCCAGTACTTC. Residues: CASSSRQGSYQETQYF. The rearrangement uses TRBV9 and TRBJ2-5; TRBD1 aligns across 7 bases. The trim removed 4 bases at V and 0 bases at J, leaving 9 bases unmatched. The CDR3 has 16 amino acids. From germline, CDR1 is SGDLS and CDR2 YYNGEE. The entire variable domain, with the rest obtained from reference TRBV9 and TRBJ2-5, is as follows: DSGVTQTPKHLITATGQRVTLRCSPRSGDLSVYWYQQSLDQGLQFLIQYYNGEERAKGNILERFSAQQFPDLHSELNLSSLELGDSALYFCASSSRQGSYQETQYFGPGTRLLVL.

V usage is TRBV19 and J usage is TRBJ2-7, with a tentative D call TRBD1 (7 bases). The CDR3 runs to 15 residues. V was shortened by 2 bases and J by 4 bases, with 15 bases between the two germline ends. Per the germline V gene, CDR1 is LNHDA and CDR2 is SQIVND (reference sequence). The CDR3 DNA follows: TGTGCCAGTAGTATAAGTGCGACAGGGACTTACGAGCAGTACTTC. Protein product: CASSISATGTYEQYF.

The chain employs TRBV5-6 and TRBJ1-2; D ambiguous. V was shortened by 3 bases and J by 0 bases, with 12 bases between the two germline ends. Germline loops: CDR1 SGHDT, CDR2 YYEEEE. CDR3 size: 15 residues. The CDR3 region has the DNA TGTGCCAGCAGCTCACTAGACATATCTAACTATGGCTACACCTTC. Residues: CASSSLDISNYGYTF.

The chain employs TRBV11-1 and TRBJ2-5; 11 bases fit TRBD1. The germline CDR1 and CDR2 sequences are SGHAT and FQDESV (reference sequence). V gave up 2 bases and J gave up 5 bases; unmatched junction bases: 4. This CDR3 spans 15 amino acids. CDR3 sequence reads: CASSLRTGGFETQYF. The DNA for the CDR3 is TGTGCCAGCAGCTTAAGGACAGGGGGCTTTGAGACCCAGTACTTC.

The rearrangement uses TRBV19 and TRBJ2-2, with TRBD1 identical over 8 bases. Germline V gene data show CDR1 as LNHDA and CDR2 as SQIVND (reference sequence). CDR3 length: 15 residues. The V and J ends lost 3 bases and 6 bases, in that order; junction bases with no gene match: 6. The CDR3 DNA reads TGTGCCAGTAGTATCTCTGGACAGGGTTCCGGGGAGCTGTTTTTT. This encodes CASSISGQGSGELFF.

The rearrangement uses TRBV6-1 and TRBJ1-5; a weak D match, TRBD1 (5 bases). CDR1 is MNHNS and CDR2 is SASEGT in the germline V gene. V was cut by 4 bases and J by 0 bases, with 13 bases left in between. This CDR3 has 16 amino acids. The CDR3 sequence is CASSAPGGYSNQPQHF. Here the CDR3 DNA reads TGTGCCAGCAGTGCTCCCGGGGGTTATAGCAATCAGCCCCAGCATTTT.

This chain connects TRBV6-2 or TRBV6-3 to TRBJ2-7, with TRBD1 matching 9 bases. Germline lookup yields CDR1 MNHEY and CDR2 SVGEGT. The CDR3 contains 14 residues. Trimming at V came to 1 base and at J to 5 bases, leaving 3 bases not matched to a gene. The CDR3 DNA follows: TGTGCCAGCAGTTACTGGGACAGGGTGCACGAGCAGTACTTC. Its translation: CASSYWDRVHEQYF.

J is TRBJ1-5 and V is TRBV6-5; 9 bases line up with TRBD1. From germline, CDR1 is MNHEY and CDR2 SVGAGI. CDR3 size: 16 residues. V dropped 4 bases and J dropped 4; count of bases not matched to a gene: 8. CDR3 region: CASSSPGTGINQPQHF. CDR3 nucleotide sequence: TGTGCCAGCAGTTCCCCCGGGACAGGGATTAATCAGCCCCAGCATTTT.

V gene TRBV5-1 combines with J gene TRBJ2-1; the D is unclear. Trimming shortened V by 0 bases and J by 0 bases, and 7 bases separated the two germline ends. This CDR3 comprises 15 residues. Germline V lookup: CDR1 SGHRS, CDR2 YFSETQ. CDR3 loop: CASSLVQSSYNEQFF. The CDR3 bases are TGCGCCAGCAGCTTGGTACAGAGCTCCTACAATGAGCAGTTCTTC. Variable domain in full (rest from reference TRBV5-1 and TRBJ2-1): KAGVTQTPRYLIKTRGQQVTLSCSPISGHRSVSWYQQTPGQGLQFLFEYFSETQRNKGNFPGRFSGRQFSNSRSEMNVSTLELGDSALYLCASSLVQSSYNEQFFGPGTRLTVL.

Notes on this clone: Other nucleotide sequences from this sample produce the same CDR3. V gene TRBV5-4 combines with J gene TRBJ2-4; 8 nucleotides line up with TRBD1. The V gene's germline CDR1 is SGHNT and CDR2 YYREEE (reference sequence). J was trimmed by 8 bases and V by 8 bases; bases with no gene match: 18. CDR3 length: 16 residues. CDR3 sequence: CASSPNTGQGRHIQYF. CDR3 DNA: TGTGCCAGTAGCCCAAATACCGGACAGGGTCGCCACATTCAGTACTTC.

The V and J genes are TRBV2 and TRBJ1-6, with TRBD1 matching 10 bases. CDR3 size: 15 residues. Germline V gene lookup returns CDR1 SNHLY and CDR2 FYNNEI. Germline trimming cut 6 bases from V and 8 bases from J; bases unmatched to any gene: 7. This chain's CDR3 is CASRDGQGDYSPLHF. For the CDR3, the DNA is TGTGCCAGCAGAGACGGACAGGGGGACTATTCACCCCTCCACTTT.

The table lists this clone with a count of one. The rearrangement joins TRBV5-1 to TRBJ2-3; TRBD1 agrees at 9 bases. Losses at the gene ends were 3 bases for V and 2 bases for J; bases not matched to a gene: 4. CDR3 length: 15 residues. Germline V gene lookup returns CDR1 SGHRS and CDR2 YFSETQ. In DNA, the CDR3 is TGCGCCAGCAGCTCGGACAGGGGCTACACAGATACGCAGTATTTT. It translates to CASSSDRGYTDTQYF.

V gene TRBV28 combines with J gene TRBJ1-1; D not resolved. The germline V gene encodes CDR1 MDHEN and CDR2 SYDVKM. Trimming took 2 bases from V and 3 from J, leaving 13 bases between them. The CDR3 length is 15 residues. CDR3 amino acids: CASSLGGRGDTEAFF. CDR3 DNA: TGTGCCAGCAGTTTAGGAGGGCGTGGGGACACTGAAGCTTTCTTT.

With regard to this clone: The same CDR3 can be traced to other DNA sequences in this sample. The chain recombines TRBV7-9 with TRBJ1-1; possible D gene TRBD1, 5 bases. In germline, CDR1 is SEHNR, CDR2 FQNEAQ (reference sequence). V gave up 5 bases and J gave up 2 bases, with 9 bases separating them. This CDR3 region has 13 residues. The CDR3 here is CASSRQGNTEAFF. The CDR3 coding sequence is TGTGCCAGCAGCCGCCAGGGTAACACTGAAGCTTTCTTT.

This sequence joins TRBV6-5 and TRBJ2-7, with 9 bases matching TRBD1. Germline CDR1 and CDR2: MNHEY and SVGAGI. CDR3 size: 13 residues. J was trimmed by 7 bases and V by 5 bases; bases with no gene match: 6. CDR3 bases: TGTGCCAGCAGTAAACAGGGGGCGTATGAGCAGTACTTC. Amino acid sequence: CASSKQGAYEQYF.

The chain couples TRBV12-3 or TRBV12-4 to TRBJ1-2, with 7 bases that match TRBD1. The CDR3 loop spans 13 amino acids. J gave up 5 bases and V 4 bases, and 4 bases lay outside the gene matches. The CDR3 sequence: CASSSRTGYGYTF. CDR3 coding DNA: TGTGCCAGCAGTTCCAGGACAGGTTATGGCTACACCTTC.